This entry features one T cell receptor (beta chain) sequence. Its cognate antigen is unknown. This sample is part of a study of shared clonotypes between healthy human individuals. Study-wide findings and caveats: Large sequencing depth failed to make sorted-subset sequencing complete, rarefaction showed.

The ends were cut back, 0 bases at V and 8 bases at J, with 10 bases in the middle. CDR3 length: 13 residues. Germline V CDR1 and CDR2: WNHNN, SYGVQD (reference sequence). Sequenced by immunoSEQ multiplex PCR; TCRdb stores in-frame clones only, minus some. The table lists more than 2 million clones, 85% to 95% of them singletons, with more than 0.1% in the top ten. Donors were healthy HIV-negative adults without recent acute infections or vaccinations. The chain carries TRBV10-1 and TRBJ1-2; tentative D call: TRBD1 (5 bases). The sequence derives from a man younger than 35 in good health. Sequencing was carried out using naive CD4+ T cells sorted from blood. The subset here: CD45RA+ positively selected. Here the CDR3 reads CASSESQGRGYTF. As DNA, the CDR3 is TGCGCCAGCAGTGAGTCCCAGGGCCGGGGCTACACCTTC.